Listed below are T cell receptor beta chains from one sample, sequenced in a study of shared clonotypes between healthy human individuals. The data were produced by immunoSEQ multiplex PCR, yet TCRdb's version contains in-frame clones alone and is incomplete. Of 2 million to 2.5 million clones in the sample, just under 95% were seen once. The sequencing sample was made of naive CD8+ T cells sorted from blood. These receptors all stem from a man aged 18 to 29 in good health. Each CDR3 is given with its conserved first and last residue. A D gene is named only where the DNA matches it firmly. Clone size, where shown, is once, few, many, or a class for clones that have expanded.

>TRBV19|-|-|TRBJ1-2
TGTGCCAGTAGTACCTGGACCGCTGGCTACACCTTC
CASSTWTAGYTF
>TRBV6-1|-|once|TRBJ2-7
TGTGCCAGCAGTGATATGGGCTACGAGCAGTACTTC
CASSDMGYEQYF
>TRBV5-1|-|-|TRBJ2-7
TGCGCCACCCCCCGCGCTGGGTCCTCATCGGTTGTGGGGGAGCAGTACTTC
CATPRAGSSSVVGEQYF
>TRBV27|-|-|TRBJ1-1
TGTGCCAGCAGTTTGTCTGGGTCAAACACTGAAGCTTTCTTT
CASSLSGSNTEAFF
>TRBV9|TRBD2|-|TRBJ2-1
TGTGCCAGCAGCGAACTAGCGGGAGTTGACGAGCAGTTCTTC
CASSELAGVDEQFF
>TRBV28|-|once|TRBJ2-7
TGTGCCAGCAGTCCCCTCCAGGGGACCCCCTACGAGCAGTACTTC
CASSPLQGTPYEQYF
>TRBV2|-|few|TRBJ2-5
TGTGCCAGCAGTGAAAGGGAGACCCAGTACTTC
CASSERETQYF
>TRBV15|-|-|TRBJ2-5
TGTGCCACCAGCAGAGATCAATGGACACTGCAAGAGACCCAGTACTTC
CATSRDQWTLQETQYF
>TRBV19|TRBD2|-|TRBJ2-7
TGTGCCAGTAGTATGGGTCTAGCGGGGGGCTACGAGCAGTACTTC
CASSMGLAGGYEQYF
>TRBV7-9|-|-|TRBJ2-7
TGTGCCAGCACTGGGGACTGGAGCTCCTACGAGCAGTACTTC
CASTGDWSSYEQYF
>TRBV7-9|TRBD2|-|TRBJ2-3
TGTGCCAGCAGCCTTCCGGGGGGAACTTCTACAGATACGCAGTATTTT
CASSLPGGTSTDTQYF
>TRBV2|-|-|TRBJ1-2
TGTGCCAGCAGCCAGCTTTATAACTATGGCTACACCTTC
CASSQLYNYGYTF
>TRBV27|-|-|TRBJ1-1
TGTGCCAGCAGTTTATGGGCAGGAGGCGCTGACACTGAAGCTTTCTTT
CASSLWAGGADTEAFF
>TRBV28|-|-|TRBJ1-4
TGTGCCAGCAACCAGATCGAGGGGATCAATGAAAAACTGTTTTTT
CASNQIEGINEKLFF
>TRBV9|TRBD1|-|TRBJ1-2
TGTGCCAGTGGGACAGGGGTTGGCTACACCTTC
CASGTGVGYTF
>TRBV6-1|-|-|TRBJ2-1
TGTGCCAGCAGTGTTTTGGGCGAGCAGTTCTTC
CASSVLGEQFF
>TRBV10-2|TRBD1|-|TRBJ1-1
TGCGCCAGCAGATCCGGGACAGGAGGTAAAGCTTTCTTT
CASRSGTGGKAFF
>TRBV7-2|-|-|TRBJ2-7
TGTGCCAGCAGCGCGGCGGGACATTATTACGAGCAGTACTTC
CASSAAGHYYEQYF
>TRBV7-6|-|-|TRBJ1-5
TGTGCCAGCAGAAGGGACAGCAATCAGCCCCAGCATTTT
CASRRDSNQPQHF
>TRBV5-6|TRBD2|-|TRBJ2-7
TGTGCCAGCAGCTTGGTGCGGGAGAGCCACGAGCAGTACTTC
CASSLVRESHEQYF
>TRBV6-1|-|-|TRBJ1-4
TGTGCCAGCAGTGAACGTTACAGTCCTGAAAAACTGTTTTTT
CASSERYSPEKLFF
>TRBV20-1|-|-|TRBJ2-7
TGCAGTGCTAGACTGGGGGACGAGCAGTACTTC
CSARLGDEQYF
>TRBV6-6|-|-|TRBJ2-7
TGTGCCAGCAGTTTCCTTAGCGAGTCCTACGAGCAGTACTTC
CASSFLSESYEQYF
>TRBV19|-|-|TRBJ1-1
TGTGCCAGTAGTATTGAAGGGGAAGGGCTGAACACTGAAGCTTTCTTT
CASSIEGEGLNTEAFF
>TRBV11-2|TRBD2|-|TRBJ2-1
TGTGCCAGCAGCCCCCCTAGAGCGGGAGGGCACTACAATGAGCAGTTCTTC
CASSPPRAGGHYNEQFF
>TRBV18|-|-|TRBJ2-7
TGTGCCAGCTCACAATCGTACAGCTCCTACGAGCAGTACTTC
CASSQSYSSYEQYF